This TCR beta chain was recovered during a study of CXCR3-negative and CXCR3-positive naive CD8 T cells. Study details: The libraries yielded about 130 million TRB reads, about 1.5 +/- 0.3 million each. Study conclusions and caveats: Comparison of naive cells showed more hydrophobic TRB CDR3s in CXCR3-positive than in CXCR3-negative naive cells. Because surface CD5 did not distinguish the naive subsets, TCR strength was inferred from TRB CDR3 properties.

It was by 5' RACE with UMI labels that the TRB cDNA libraries were prepared. From the 5' RACE reads, TCRdb lists one entry per CDR3 protein and no DNA. Its clone listing holds tens of thousands of distinct CDR3 sequences. Of note for this clonotype: The antigen is unknown.

The CDR3 loop spans 15 amino acids. The germline V gene has CDR1 LNHNV and CDR2 YYDKDF (reference sequence). The receptor comes from a human donor in good health. Some clones in this sample may be carry-over from other donors' samples. The chain carries TRBV15 and TRBJ2-1; no DNA is available, so the TRBD2 call from TCRdb remains unchecked. What was sequenced was naive CXCR3- CD8+ T cells from blood. Subset in this sample: CD45RO-CCR7+CD27+CD95- naive CD8+ T cells lacking CXCR3 (TNR3-). CDR3 residues: CATSPGTSGYNEQFF. Variable domain in full (rest from reference TRBV15 and TRBJ2-1): DAMVIQNPRYQVTQFGKPVTLSCSQTLNHNVMYWYQQKSSQAPKLLFHYYDKDFNNEADTPDNFQSRRPNTSFCFLDIRSPGLGDTAMYLCATSPGTSGYNEQFFGPGTRLTVL.